What follows are 13 T cell receptor beta chains derived from one specimen sequenced in a study of identical twins. One entry per CDR3 protein results from TCRdb running MiXCR on the 5' RACE reads. The sample lists over 200,000 distinct CDR3 sequences; about 6.7% were seen once. This sample also appeared in a second study, on T cells expressing NK-cell markers.

The sequencing sample was made of CD8+ T cells sorted from blood. Source of these receptors: a woman aged 18-29 years in good health.

Ten or more counts support this clonotype. The chain links TRBV7-3 to TRBJ2-3; D not certain. V was clipped by 2 bases and J by 1 base, with 13 bases between them. This CDR3 region has 16 residues. Germline V CDR1 and CDR2: SGHTA, FQGTGA. The DNA for the CDR3 is TGTGCCAGCAGCTTAGTTTCTAGTCCCGGCACAGATACGCAGTATTTT. Translating gives CASSLVSSPGTDTQYF.

This clonotype was recorded at least ten times. The CDR3 here is CSVIQPSNTEAFF. CDR3 DNA: TGCAGCGTTATCCAGCCGTCGAACACTGAAGCTTTCTTT. The rearrangement uses TRBV29-1 and TRBJ1-1; D unresolved. There are 13 residues in the CDR3. V gave up 5 bases and J gave up 1 base, with 11 bases separating them. The germline CDR1 and CDR2 sequences are SQVTM and ANQGSEA.

The sample holds many counts of this clonotype. This sequence joins TRBV12-3 or TRBV12-4 and TRBJ2-5, with 8 bases aligning to TRBD1. The V segment lost 5 bases and the J segment 5 bases; nucleotides outside the gene matches: 4. The CDR3 is 13 amino acids. CDR3 coding DNA: TGTGCCAGCAGTGGGACAGGAGGGGAGACCCAGTACTTC. Translation: CASSGTGGETQYF.

This clonotype showed up many times. This chain connects TRBV6-2 or TRBV6-3 to TRBJ2-1; weak D call: TRBD2 (5 bases). The CDR3 is 15 residues long. V dropped 6 bases and J dropped 1 base, with 13 bases sitting between them. Per germline, CDR1 MNHEY and CDR2 SVGEGT. CDR3 in amino acids: CASSNLQRSYNEQFF. CDR3 in DNA: TGTGCCAGCAGCAATCTCCAGCGGTCCTACAATGAGCAGTTCTTC.

The chain links TRBV4-1 to TRBJ2-2; the D gene is possibly TRBD1 (5 bases). V was shortened by 1 base and J by 7 bases, with 16 bases between the two germline ends. The CDR3 has 16 residues. Germline V gene sequence: CDR1 MGHRA, CDR2 YSYEKL. As DNA, the CDR3 is TGCGCCAGCAGCCAAGGTCCAGGGCGAATAGGCGGGGAGCTGTTTTTT. Encoded protein: CASSQGPGRIGGELFF.

This rearrangement joins TRBV29-1 to TRBJ2-1; D is unclear. The V end was cut by 4 bases, the J end by 2 bases, with 12 bases between. Per the germline V gene, CDR1 is SQVTM and CDR2 is ANQGSEA. The CDR3 loop spans 14 amino acids. CDR3 DNA: TGCAGCGTTGGGATGGGCGGTGCCTACAATGAGCAGTTCTTC. Its translation is CSVGMGGAYNEQFF.

The J gene is TRBJ2-5, the V gene TRBV7-8; D may be TRBD2 (5 bases). CDR1 and CDR2 (germline): SGHVS, FQNEAQ. There are 14 residues in the CDR3. Trimming took off 5 bases at V and 2 bases at J, with 12 bases between the two ends. The CDR3 is CASSPESGQETQYF. In DNA form, the CDR3 reads TGTGCCAGCAGCCCCGAGTCGGGGCAAGAGACCCAGTACTTC.

This clonotype has a handful of counts. This chain links TRBV18 with TRBJ1-1; D perhaps matches TRBD1 (5 bases). Trimming pared 1 base from V and 0 bases from J, leaving 15 bases between. Germline CDR1 reads KGHSH; CDR2 reads LQKENI. This CDR3 is 17 amino acids long. The CDR3 protein is CASSPLGAPILNTEAFF. CDR3 sequence (DNA): TGTGCCAGCTCACCACTTGGGGCCCCTATTTTGAACACTGAAGCTTTCTTT.

This clonotype was picked up a small number of times. This chain joins TRBV27 and TRBJ1-2; a possible D gene is TRBD1 (5 bases). V was pared by 3 bases and J by 0 bases, with 11 bases between. This CDR3 has 15 residues. CDR1 is MNHEY and CDR2 is SMNVEV in the germline V gene (reference sequence). In nucleotides, the CDR3 is TGTGCCAGCAGTTTGACCGGGACGACTAACTATGGCTACACCTTC. Translated: CASSLTGTTNYGYTF.

This clonotype came up a few times. V gene TRBV7-2 combines with J gene TRBJ1-1; D unclear. This CDR3 region has 16 residues. V was cut by 1 base and J by 1 base, with 13 bases left in between. Germline CDR1 reads SGHTA; CDR2 reads FQGNSA. This CDR3 reads CASSLVWEDPNTEAFF. For the CDR3, the DNA is TGTGCCAGCAGCTTAGTCTGGGAAGATCCGAACACTGAAGCTTTCTTT.

This clonotype was detected ten times or more. The chain joins TRBV12-3 or TRBV12-4 to TRBJ2-7; the D is unclear. The CDR3 is 11 amino acids. V dropped 5 bases and J dropped 2 bases, with 4 bases sitting between them. CDR3 DNA: TGTGCCAGCAGTATGACCTACGAGCAGTACTTC. It specifies CASSMTYEQYF.

This clonotype appeared a few times. The V call is TRBV12-5, the J call TRBJ2-1; D uncertain. There are 13 residues in the CDR3. V was trimmed by 8 bases and J by 5 bases, leaving 13 bases between them. Germline values: CDR1 LGHNT, CDR2 FRNRAP. DNA for the CDR3: TGTGCTAGTTGCGCCGGGTATGACAATGAGCAGTTCTTC. Translating gives CASCAGYDNEQFF.

V usage is TRBV10-1 and J usage is TRBJ2-1; D is undetermined. CDR1 and CDR2 (germline): WNHNN, SYGVQD (reference sequence). Trimming pared 2 bases from V and 9 bases from J, leaving 8 bases between. This CDR3 comprises 12 residues. The CDR3 sequence: CASSEGSGEQFF. The CDR3 nucleotides read TGCGCCAGCAGTGAGGGGTCCGGTGAGCAGTTCTTC.